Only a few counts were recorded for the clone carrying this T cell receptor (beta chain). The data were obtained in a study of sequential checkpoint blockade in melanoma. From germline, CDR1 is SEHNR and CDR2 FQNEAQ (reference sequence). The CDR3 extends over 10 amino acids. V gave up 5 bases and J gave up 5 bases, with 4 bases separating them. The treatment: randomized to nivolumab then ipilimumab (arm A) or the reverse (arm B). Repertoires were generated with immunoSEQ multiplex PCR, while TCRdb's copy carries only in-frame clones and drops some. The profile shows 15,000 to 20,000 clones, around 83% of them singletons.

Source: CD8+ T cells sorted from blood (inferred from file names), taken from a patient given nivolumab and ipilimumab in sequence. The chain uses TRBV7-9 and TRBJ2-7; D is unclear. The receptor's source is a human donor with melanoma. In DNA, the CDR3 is TGTGCCAGCAGCATTAACGAGCAGTACTTC. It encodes CASSINEQYF.